This T cell receptor beta chain was captured by sequencing in a study of blood T cell repertoires in COVID-19. Study as a whole: Collection of acute and convalescent COVID-19 samples took place in the United States, Italy and Spain. PBMCs, B-cell-depleted T cells, or T cells provided the cDNA or gDNA that made up the material.

The V gene's germline CDR1 is SGHTS and CDR2 YDEGEE. V was shortened by 0 bases and J by 9 bases, with 13 bases between the two germline ends. The CDR3 contains 15 residues. Under the authors' procedure: Estimation of nucleated cell counts was performed using reference gene primer amplification. Clones were read by immunoSEQ multiplex PCR, and TCRdb kept only the in-frame ones, dropping some. V and J calls and clone size follow that table, whereas D and trimming were derived from the DNA. The top ten clones hold approximately 3.4% of a sample with 50,000 to 70,000 clones, roughly 85% of them seen once.

Sequencing used peripheral blood. The V and J genes are TRBV5-8 and TRBJ1-6, with D tentatively TRBD1 (5 bases). This TCR was recovered from a man aged 60-69 years with acute or convalescent COVID-19. The CDR3 bases are TGTGCCAGCAGCTTGGTCTCAGGGTATGGTTCACCCCTCCACTTT. Translating gives CASSLVSGYGSPLHF. The complete variable domain, with remaining parts taken from reference TRBV5-8 and TRBJ1-6, reads EAGVTQSPTHLIKTRGQQATLRCSPISGHTSVYWYQQALGLGLQFLLWYDEGEERNRGNFPPRFSGRQFPNYSSELNVNALELEDSALYLCASSLVSGYGSPLHFGNGTRLTVT.